This T cell receptor beta chain was obtained from a study of control samples from healthy donors and cancer patients. Sequenced by immunoSEQ multiplex PCR; TCRdb stores in-frame clones only, minus some. The table has about 55,000 clones, about 96% seen once; the top ten hold 1.1%. Deletions cut 1 base from V and 0 bases from J, with 13 bases between. The CDR3 contains 17 residues. Germline lookup yields CDR1 GTSNPN and CDR2 SVGIG (reference sequence). The receptor was isolated from a woman under 30 in good health. The sequenced sample consisted of blood. The J gene is TRBJ2-6, the V gene TRBV30; no definite D call. The CDR3 DNA reads as TGTGCCTGGAGTGAAGAAGGCTCGAGCTCTGGGGCCAACGTCCTGACTTTC. This sequence encodes CAWSEEGSSSGANVLTF.